One sample yielded the 11 T cell receptor beta chains listed below, sequenced in a study of blood T cell repertoires in COVID-19. Repertoires were generated with immunoSEQ multiplex PCR, while TCRdb's copy carries only in-frame clones and drops some. Of a few hundred thousand clones in the sample, more than 75% were seen once. Input material: peripheral blood. Receptors originate from a woman between 25 and 40 years old who had recovered from COVID-19.

The chain links TRBV6-5 to TRBJ2-7, with TRBD2 identical over 8 bases. V shed 2 bases, J shed 7 bases, and the junction held 13 bases outside the gene matches. Germline V CDR1 and CDR2: MNHEY, SVGAGI. The CDR3 covers 16 residues. The CDR3 DNA sequence: TGTGCCAGCAGTTACGATAGGGGCGGGGGGCGAGAGGAGCAGTACTTC. Amino acids: CASSYDRGGGREEQYF.

The CDR3 loop reads CASSLDTLGTDTEAFF. For the CDR3, the DNA is TGTGCCAGCAGCTTAGATACCCTCGGGACAGACACTGAAGCTTTCTTT. The rearrangement links TRBV11-3 to TRBJ1-1, with 7 bases fitting TRBD1. In germline, CDR1 is SGHNT, CDR2 YENEEA. Trimming at V came to 0 bases and at J to 3 bases, leaving 7 bases not matched to a gene. This CDR3 is built from 16 residues.

The chain joins TRBV2 to TRBJ1-6, with TRBD1 identical over 8 bases. Trimming cost V 6 bases and J 4 bases; bases outside gene matches: 8. This CDR3 is 16 amino acids long. Germline values: CDR1 SNHLY, CDR2 FYNNEI. In nucleotides, the CDR3 is TGTGCCAGCAGCGAAACAGGGGGAGAATATAATTCACCCCTCCACTTT. It codes for CASSETGGEYNSPLHF.

The V gene is TRBV4-2, the J gene TRBJ1-2; D may be TRBD1 (6 bases). Germline CDR1 reads LGHNA; CDR2 reads YNFKEQ. With 4 bases removed from V and 3 bases from J, the gap between germline ends came to 18 bases. The CDR3 is made up of 16 amino acids. The CDR3 reads CASSLKGGAEDYGYTF. CDR3 sequence (DNA): TGTGCCAGCAGCCTAAAGGGGGGGGCCGAGGACTATGGCTACACCTTC.

The chain has TRBV27 and TRBJ1-4; D not resolved. There are 14 residues in the CDR3. V was pared by 0 bases and J by 10 bases, with 12 bases between. Per the germline V gene, CDR1 is MNHEY and CDR2 is SMNVEV (reference sequence). In nucleotides, the CDR3 is TGTGCCAGCAGTTTATCGGAAGAGGGCGGAAAACTGTTTTTT. Protein sequence: CASSLSEEGGKLFF.

The gene calls are TRBV10-3 and TRBJ2-3, with D possibly matching TRBD2 (5 bases). Trimming removed 4 bases at V and 3 bases at J, with 14 bases between. Germline-derived CDR1 and CDR2 are ENHRY and SYGVKD. The CDR3 length is 15 residues. This CDR3 reads CAISATAVGTDTQYF. The CDR3 nucleotides are TGTGCCATCAGTGCTACAGCGGTTGGGACAGATACGCAGTATTTT.

The chain is built from TRBV2 and TRBJ2-7, with 13 bases fitting TRBD2. CDR3 length: 15 amino acids. The germline CDR1 and CDR2 sequences are SNHLY and FYNNEI. The V and J ends lost 7 bases and 4 bases, in that order; junction bases with no gene match: 7. The CDR3 here is CASTGTSGMNYEQYF. The CDR3 nucleotides read TGTGCCAGCACTGGGACTAGCGGGATGAATTACGAGCAGTACTTC. Full variable domain (rest looked up from reference TRBV2 and TRBJ2-7): EPEVTQTPSHQVTQMGQEVILRCVPISNHLYFYWYRQILGQKVEFLVSFYNNEISEKSEIFDDQFSVERPDGSNFTLKIRSTKLEDSAMYFCASTGTSGMNYEQYFGPGTRLTVT.

V usage is TRBV28 and J usage is TRBJ2-3; 8 bases map to TRBD2. Germline trimming cut 4 bases from V and 1 base from J; bases unmatched to any gene: 13. Germline loops: CDR1 MDHEN, CDR2 SYDVKM. There are 18 residues in the CDR3. The chain's CDR3 is CASSSGLAPTPGTDTQYF. The CDR3 DNA is TGTGCCAGCAGTTCTGGACTAGCCCCCACGCCCGGCACAGATACGCAGTATTTT.

V gene TRBV7-2 combines with J gene TRBJ1-3; weak D call: TRBD1 (5 bases). The CDR3 covers 15 residues. V was trimmed by 5 bases and J by 1 base, leaving 12 bases between them. Germline V gene lookup returns CDR1 SGHTA and CDR2 FQGNSA. The CDR3 sequence is CASSPRVGSGNTIYF. The CDR3 coding sequence is TGTGCCAGCAGCCCCAGGGTTGGATCTGGAAACACCATATATTTT.

V gene TRBV18 combines with J gene TRBJ2-3, with TRBD1 matching 8 bases. Germline V gene lookup returns CDR1 KGHSH and CDR2 LQKENI. V shed 4 bases and J 5 bases; nucleotides not matched to a gene: 5. CDR3 length: 14 residues. The CDR3 reads CASSRGQGGDTQYF. For the CDR3, the DNA is TGTGCCAGCTCACGAGGACAGGGTGGAGATACGCAGTATTTT. Looking up the rest from reference TRBV18 and TRBJ2-3 gives the full variable domain: NAGVMQNPRHLVRRRGQEARLRCSPMKGHSHVYWYRQLPEEGLKFMVYLQKENIIDESGMPKERFSAEFPKEGPSILRIQQVVRGDSAAYFCASSRGQGGDTQYFGPGTRLTVL.

This rearrangement joins TRBV5-4 to TRBJ1-3; no clear D. Deletions cut 2 bases from V and 7 bases from J, with 16 bases between. This CDR3 has 15 residues. Germline V gene lookup returns CDR1 SGHNT and CDR2 YYREEE (reference sequence). The DNA of the CDR3 is TGTGCCAGCAGCTTAATGGGTCTGCGGGCCAACACCATATATTTT. Protein: CASSLMGLRANTIYF.